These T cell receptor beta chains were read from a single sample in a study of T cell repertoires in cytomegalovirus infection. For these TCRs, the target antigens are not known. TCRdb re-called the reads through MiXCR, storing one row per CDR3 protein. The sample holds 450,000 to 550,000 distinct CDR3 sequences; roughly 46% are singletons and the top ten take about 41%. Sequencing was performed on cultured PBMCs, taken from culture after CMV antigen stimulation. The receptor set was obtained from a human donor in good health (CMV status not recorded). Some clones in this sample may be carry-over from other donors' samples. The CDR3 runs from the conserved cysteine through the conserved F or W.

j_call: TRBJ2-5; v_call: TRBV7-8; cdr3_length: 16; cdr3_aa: CASSLKYWTGQETQYF
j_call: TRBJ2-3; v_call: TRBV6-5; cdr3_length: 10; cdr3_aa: CASGTYTQYF
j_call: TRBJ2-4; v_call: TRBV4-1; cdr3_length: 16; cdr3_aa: CASSPPGGGGKNIQYF
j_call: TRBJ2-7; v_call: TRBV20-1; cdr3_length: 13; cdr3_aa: CSASGDSAYEQYF
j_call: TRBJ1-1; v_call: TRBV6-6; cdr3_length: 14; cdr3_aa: CASRLQGADTEAFF
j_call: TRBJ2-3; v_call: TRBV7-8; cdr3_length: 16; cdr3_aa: CASSLGLAMGTDTQYF
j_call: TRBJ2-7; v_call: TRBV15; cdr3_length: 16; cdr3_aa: CATSRGMSTGDNEQYF
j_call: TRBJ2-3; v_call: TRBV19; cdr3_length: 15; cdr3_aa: CASSIDQGLGDTQYF
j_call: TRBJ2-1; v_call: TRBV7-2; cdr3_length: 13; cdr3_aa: CASSPRSGNEQFF
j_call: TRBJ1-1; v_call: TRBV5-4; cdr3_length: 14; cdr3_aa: CASSWGQGNTEAFF
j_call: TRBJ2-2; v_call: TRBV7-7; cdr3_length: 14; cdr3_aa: CASSLSENTGELFF
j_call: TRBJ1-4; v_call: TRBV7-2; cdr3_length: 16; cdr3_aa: CASSFVQGRIGEKLFF
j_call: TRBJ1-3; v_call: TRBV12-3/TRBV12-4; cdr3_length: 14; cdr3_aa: CASSLREAGNTIYF
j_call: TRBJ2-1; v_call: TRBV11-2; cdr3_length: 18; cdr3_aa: CASSFASGRALSVSEQFF
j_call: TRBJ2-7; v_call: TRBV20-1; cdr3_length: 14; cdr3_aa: CSFQVSGGRGGQYF
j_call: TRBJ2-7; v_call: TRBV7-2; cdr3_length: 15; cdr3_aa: CASSLRSGVSYEQYF
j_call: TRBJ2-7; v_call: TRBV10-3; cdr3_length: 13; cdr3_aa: CAISTGDGGEQYF
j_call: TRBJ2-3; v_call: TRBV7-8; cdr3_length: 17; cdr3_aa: CASSSTGGTSRTDTQYF
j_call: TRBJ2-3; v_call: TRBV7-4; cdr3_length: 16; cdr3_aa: CASSFGASGGGDTQYF
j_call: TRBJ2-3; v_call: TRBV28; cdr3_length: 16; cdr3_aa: CASSSASGGAFFAQYF
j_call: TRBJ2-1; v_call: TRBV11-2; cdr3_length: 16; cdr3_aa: CASTTISGRGRDEQFF
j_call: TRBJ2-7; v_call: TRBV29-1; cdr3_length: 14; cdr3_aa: CSVASGSGSYEQYF
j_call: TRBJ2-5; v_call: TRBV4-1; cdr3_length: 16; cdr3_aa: CASSPLGGQIEETQYF
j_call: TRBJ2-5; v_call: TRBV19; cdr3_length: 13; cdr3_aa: CASSMGQKETQYF
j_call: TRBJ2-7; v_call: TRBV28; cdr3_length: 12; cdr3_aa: CASRTWDDEQYF
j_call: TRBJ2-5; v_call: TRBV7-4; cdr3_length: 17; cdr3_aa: CASSLVYPGTLAQTQYF
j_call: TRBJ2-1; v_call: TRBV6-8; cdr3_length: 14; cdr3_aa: CASSPDRGRNEQFF
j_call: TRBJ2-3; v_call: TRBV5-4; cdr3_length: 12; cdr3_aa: CASRSSTDSQYF
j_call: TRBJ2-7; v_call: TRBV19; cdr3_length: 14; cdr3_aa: CASSIASGPYEQYF
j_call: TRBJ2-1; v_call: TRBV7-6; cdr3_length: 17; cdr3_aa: CASSFLALQGTNNEQFF
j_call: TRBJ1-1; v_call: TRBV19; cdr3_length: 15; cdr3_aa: CASSIWGQGGTEAFF
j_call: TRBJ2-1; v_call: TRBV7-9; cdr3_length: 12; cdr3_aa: CASSTGQKEQFF
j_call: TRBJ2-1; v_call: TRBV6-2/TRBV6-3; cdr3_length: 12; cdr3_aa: CASSYSGGEQFF
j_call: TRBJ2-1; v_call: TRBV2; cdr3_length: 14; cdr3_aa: CASMEGFGDNEQFF
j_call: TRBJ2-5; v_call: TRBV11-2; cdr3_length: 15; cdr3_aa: CASSLVRSSLETQYF
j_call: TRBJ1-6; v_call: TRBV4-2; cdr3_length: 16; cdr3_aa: CASSQVIERMNSPLHF
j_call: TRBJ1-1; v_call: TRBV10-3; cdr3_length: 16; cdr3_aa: CAISGQEGVGGTEAFF
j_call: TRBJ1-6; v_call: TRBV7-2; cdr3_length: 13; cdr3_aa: CASSLRQHSPLHF
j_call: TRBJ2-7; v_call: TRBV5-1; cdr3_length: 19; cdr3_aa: CASSNPGLAGVLGLYEQYF
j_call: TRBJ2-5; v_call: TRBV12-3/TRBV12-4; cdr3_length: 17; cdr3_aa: CASSFVGGGVYQETQYF
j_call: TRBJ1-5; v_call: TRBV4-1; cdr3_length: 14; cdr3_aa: CASSRGIGNQPQHF
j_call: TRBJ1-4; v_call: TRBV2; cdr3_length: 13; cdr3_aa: CASQPRFGEKLFF
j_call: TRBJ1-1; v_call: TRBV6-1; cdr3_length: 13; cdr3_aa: CASRRTMNTEAFF
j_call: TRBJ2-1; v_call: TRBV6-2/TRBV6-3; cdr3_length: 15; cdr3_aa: CASSYLSGRAQEQFF
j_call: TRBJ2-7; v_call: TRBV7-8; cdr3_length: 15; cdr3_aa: CASSLARVDTYEQYF
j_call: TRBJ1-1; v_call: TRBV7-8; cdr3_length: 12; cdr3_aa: CASSSAPVVAFF
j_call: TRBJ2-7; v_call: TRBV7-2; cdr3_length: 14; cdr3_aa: CATIAGRGSYEQYF
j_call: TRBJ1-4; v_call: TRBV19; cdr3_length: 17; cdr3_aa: CASQGDTRHATNEKLFF
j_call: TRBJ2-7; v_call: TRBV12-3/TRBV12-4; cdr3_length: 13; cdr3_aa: CASSSRTGGEQYF
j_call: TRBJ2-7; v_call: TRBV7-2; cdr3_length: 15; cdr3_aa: CASSPTGTISYEQYF
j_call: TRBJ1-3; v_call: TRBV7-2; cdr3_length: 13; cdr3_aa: CASSSNSGNTIYF
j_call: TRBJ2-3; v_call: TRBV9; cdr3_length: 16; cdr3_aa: CASSVIGSGSTDTQYF
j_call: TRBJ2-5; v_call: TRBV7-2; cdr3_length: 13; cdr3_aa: CASSSGVGETQYF
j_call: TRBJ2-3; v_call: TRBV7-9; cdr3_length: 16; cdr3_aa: CASSPRGVRKTDTQYF
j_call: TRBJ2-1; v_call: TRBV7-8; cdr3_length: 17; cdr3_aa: CASSSSGRALQDNEQFF
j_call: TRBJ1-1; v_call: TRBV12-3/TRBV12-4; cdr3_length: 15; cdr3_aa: CASSPWQGGITEAFF
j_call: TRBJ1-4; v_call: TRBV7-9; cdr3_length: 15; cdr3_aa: CASRAQLPTNEKLFF